These 16 T cell receptor beta chains share one sample of origin, sequenced in a study of cytomegalovirus exposure and HLA in healthy donors. PCR amplification relied on 60 Vbeta primers (plus 13 Jbeta primers). Here immunoSEQ multiplex PCR was the method, and the copy in TCRdb shows in-frame clones only, minus some. The listing contains some 84,000 clones. Material for sequencing was PBMCs. The receptors were gathered from a man in his fifties or sixties in good health and CMV-seronegative.

The chain has TRBV27 and TRBJ2-7; possibly TRBD1 for D (6 bases). Germline V gene data show CDR1 as MNHEY and CDR2 as SMNVEV (reference sequence). The ends were cut back, 3 bases at V and 2 bases at J, with 14 bases in the middle. CDR3 length: 15 residues. The CDR3 is CASSLKGQGTYEQYF. The CDR3, as DNA: TGTGCCAGCAGTTTGAAGGGCCAGGGGACCTACGAGCAGTACTTC.

The rearrangement links TRBV5-4 to TRBJ2-3; 7 bases are a match to TRBD1. Germline CDR1 reads SGHNT; CDR2 reads YYREEE (reference sequence). The CDR3 is 14 amino acids. Unmatched junction bases numbered 8, after V lost 3 bases and J lost 7 bases. As DNA, the CDR3 is TGTGCCAGCAGCTCCGACAGGGCTCGGCATACGCAGTATTTT. Its protein is CASSSDRARHTQYF. Filled out from reference TRBV5-4 and TRBJ2-3, the complete variable domain reads ETGVTQSPTHLIKTRGQQVTLRCSSQSGHNTVSWYQQALGQGPQFIFQYYREEENGRGNFPPRFSGLQFPNYSSELNVNALELDDSALYLCASSSDRARHTQYFGPGTRLTVL.

The chain links TRBV7-9 to TRBJ2-2, with D tentatively TRBD2 (6 bases). The CDR3 sequence is 16 residues long. The germline V and J ends were trimmed by 5 bases and 5 bases, with 18 bases remaining between them. Germline V CDR1 and CDR2: SEHNR, FQNEAQ (reference sequence). The CDR3 reads CASSHSGQGGTGELFF. The CDR3 DNA follows: TGTGCCAGCAGCCATTCCGGCCAGGGAGGTACCGGGGAGCTGTTTTTT. The full variable domain, its missing parts supplied by reference TRBV7-9 and TRBJ2-2, is DTGVSQNPRHKITKRGQNVTFRCDPISEHNRLYWYRQTLGQGPEFLTYFQNEAQLEKSRLLSDRFSAERPKGSFSTLEIQRTEQGDSAMYLCASSHSGQGGTGELFFGEGSRLTVL.

This chain uses TRBV6-1 with TRBJ1-4; no firm D call. The V and J ends lost 7 bases and 1 base respectively, with 10 bases between them. The germline CDR1 and CDR2 sequences are MNHNS and SASEGT. The CDR3 contains 14 residues. CDR3 sequence reads: CASIRLGTNEKLFF. DNA of the CDR3: TGTGCCAGCATTAGACTCGGAACTAATGAAAAACTGTTTTTT.

The rearrangement uses TRBV27 and TRBJ1-5; 9 positions agree with TRBD1. CDR1 and CDR2 from the germline V gene are MNHEY and SMNVEV (reference sequence). Germline trimming cut 6 bases from V and 7 bases from J; bases unmatched to any gene: 4. The CDR3 runs 13 residues. CDR3 in DNA: TGTGCCAGCAGCCGGACAGGGGACCAGCCCCAGCATTTT. Translating it yields CASSRTGDQPQHF.

This sequence joins TRBV11-2 and TRBJ1-1; perhaps TRBD1 as D (6 bases). CDR1 is SGHAT, CDR2 FQNNGV, per germline. The germline V and J ends were trimmed by 1 base and 7 bases, with 10 bases remaining between them. CDR3 length: 13 amino acids. CDR3 loop: CASSLVGTSEAFF. The CDR3 nucleotides read TGTGCCAGCAGCTTAGTCGGGACAAGTGAAGCTTTCTTT.

The V gene is TRBV10-1, the J gene TRBJ1-1, with D maybe TRBD1 (5 bases). The germline V gene has CDR1 WNHNN and CDR2 SYGVQD (reference sequence). The CDR3 totals 15 residues. Trimming cost V 4 bases and J 4 bases, with 16 bases left between them. CDR3 bases: TGCGCCAGCAGTGCGGTTAGGGGCGCGATCACTGAAGCTTTCTTT. Translated: CASSAVRGAITEAFF.

The genes are TRBV6-6 and TRBJ1-4; D is possibly TRBD1 (6 bases). The germline V gene has CDR1 MNHNY and CDR2 SVGAGI (reference sequence). Trimming left V 0 bases short and J 8 bases short, with 7 bases between. This CDR3 region has 13 residues. DNA of the CDR3: TGTGCCAGCAGTTACTCGGGGGCAGAAAAACTGTTTTTT. This sequence encodes CASSYSGAEKLFF.

The genes are TRBV4-3 and TRBJ2-3; 7 bases line up with TRBD2. The germline V gene encodes CDR1 LGHNA and CDR2 YSLEER. This CDR3 region has 16 residues. Trimming took 3 bases from V and 7 from J; bases not matched to a gene: 13. In DNA, the CDR3 is TGCGCCAGCAGCCAGGGACCCCGGGGGGACCCGAATACGCAGTATTTT. It codes for CASSQGPRGDPNTQYF.

J is TRBJ1-1 and V is TRBV6-5; 9 nucleotides align to TRBD1. V dropped 0 bases and J dropped 8; count of bases not matched to a gene: 7. CDR1 is MNHEY and CDR2 is SVGAGI in the germline V gene. The CDR3 is made up of 15 amino acids. The CDR3 DNA is TGTGCCAGCAGTTACTCGATACAGGGGGCAGGGGAAGCTTTCTTT. It codes for CASSYSIQGAGEAFF.

The rearrangement links TRBV7-9 to TRBJ1-1; the match to TRBD1 covers 7 bases. J lost 0 bases, V lost 7 bases, and 5 bases had no gene match. The CDR3 has 14 residues. In germline, CDR1 is SEHNR, CDR2 FQNEAQ (reference sequence). The CDR3 loop reads CASTPDRVNTEAFF. CDR3 DNA sequence: TGTGCCAGCACCCCCGACAGGGTGAACACTGAAGCTTTCTTT.

The CDR3 nucleotides are TGTGCCAGCAGAATCCAGGGACAGGGCACAGATACGCAGTATTTT. It yields the protein CASRIQGQGTDTQYF. This sequence joins TRBV6-5 and TRBJ2-3; 8 bases match TRBD1. Per the germline V gene, CDR1 is MNHEY and CDR2 is SVGAGI. Germline trimming cut 6 bases from V and 1 base from J; bases unmatched to any gene: 6. CDR3 length: 15 residues.

This chain links TRBV9 with TRBJ1-6, with 10 bases that match TRBD1. The CDR3 consists of 15 residues. V shed 1 base and J 8 bases; nucleotides not matched to a gene: 3. CDR1 and CDR2 from the germline V gene are SGDLS and YYNGEE. The CDR3 DNA follows: TGTGCCAGCAGCGTAAAAGGGACAGGGGATTCACCCCTCCACTTT. Translation gives CASSVKGTGDSPLHF.

The chain recombines TRBV6-5 with TRBJ2-1; 14 bases map to TRBD2. This CDR3 region has 15 residues. CDR1 is MNHEY, CDR2 SVGAGI, per germline. J gave up 7 bases and V 7 bases, and 6 bases lay outside the gene matches. The CDR3 nucleotides are TGTGCCAGCACCCGGGGGACTAGCGGGGGTAATGAGCAGTTCTTC. Amino acids: CASTRGTSGGNEQFF.

This rearrangement joins TRBV5-6 to TRBJ2-7; 7 bases match TRBD2. V gave up 5 bases and J gave up 4 bases; unmatched junction bases: 12. CDR3 length: 15 residues. Germline CDR1 is SGHDT and CDR2 is YYEEEE. CDR3: CASRGGERGDYEQYF. CDR3 sequence (DNA): TGTGCCAGCAGAGGAGGCGAGCGGGGAGATTACGAGCAGTACTTC.

The chain combines TRBV7-3 with TRBJ1-3, with 8 bases fitting TRBD1. CDR3 length equals 14 residues. Germline V gene data show CDR1 as SGHTA and CDR2 as FQGTGA. J lost 2 bases, V lost 5 bases, and 2 bases had no gene match. The CDR3 coding sequence is TGTGCCAGCAGCCGGACAGGGACTGGAAACACCATATATTTT. As protein: CASSRTGTGNTIYF.